This T cell receptor beta chain was recovered during a study of shared clonotypes between healthy human individuals. Sequenced by immunoSEQ multiplex PCR; TCRdb stores in-frame clones only, minus some. The table has fewer than 1.4 million clones, around 78% seen once; the top ten hold 0.5% to 0.65%. The CDR3 has 13 residues. Germline assignment: CDR1 MNHEY and CDR2 SMNVEV (reference sequence). Turning to this clone: This may come from a read error, since a much larger clone is one base off.

The TCR sequence derives from a man aged 18 to 30 in good health. Some clones in this sample may be carry-over from other donors' samples. The gene calls are TRBV27 and TRBJ2-7, with D maybe TRBD1 (6 bases). Input material: memory CD4+ T cells from PBMCs. Subset noted: CD45RA-negative fraction. As DNA, the CDR3 is TGTGCCAACAGTTTACAGGGTGGGTACGAGCAGTACTTC. It specifies CANSLQGGYEQYF.